This T cell receptor beta chain was identified in a study of T cells in Graves' hyperthyroidism and ophthalmopathy. Study conclusions and caveats: Most expanded thyroid clonotypes above 0.001 recurred in blood.

This clonotype was picked up many times. What it binds is unknown. The CDR3 regions of TCR beta were amplified from RNA transcripts. HTBI primers were employed in a first-round RT-PCR of the TCR CDR3. TCRdb called the multiplex PCR reads again in MiXCR, with one record for every CDR3 protein. Altogether around 450,000 distinct CDR3 sequences are present, around 13% being singletons, with the ten largest covering 5.3%. Germline V gene lookup returns CDR1 MRHNA and CDR2 SNTAGT. The CDR3 is 15 amino acids. V shed 0 bases and J shed 5 bases, with 13 bases lying between them. Sequenced input: blood. The rearrangement links TRBV6-4 to TRBJ2-5; D call uncertain. The TCR comes from a woman between 18 and 30 years old with Graves' hyperthyroidism. The CDR3 spells CASSDSRPTVETQYF. In DNA, the CDR3 is TGTGCCAGCAGTGACTCCCGCCCTACGGTTGAGACCCAGTACTTC.